These 9 T cell receptor beta chains were all obtained from the same sample, sequenced in a study of shared clonotypes between healthy human individuals (dated by TCRdb to the early 2020s). For the CD8 naive samples, CD45RO-negative cells were positively selected for CCR7, yielding a CD45RA+CCR7+ population from which TemRA cells were excluded. Libraries were made using the immunoSEQ multiplex PCR assay. The immuneACCESS repertoire file appears here via TCRdb, limited to in-frame rearrangements. These files lack a portion of the clones; in checked studies, under half of the deficit traces to unresolved V genes, and the cause of the others is not known. Across this sample there are roughly 2.1 million clones, with 85% to 95% seen only once. Together, the top ten hold approximately 1.7% of the sample. Sequenced sample: naive CD8+ T cells from PBMCs. The sample's cell subset or site label, decoded: CD45RA+CCR7+. Receptor source: a man between 18 and 35 years old in good health. Some clones in this sample may be carry-over from other donors' samples.

A remark on this clone: Other nucleotide sequences from this sample produce the same CDR3. V and J are TRBV7-8 and TRBJ1-1, with unresolved D. Germline-derived CDR1 and CDR2 are SGHVS and FQNEAQ. The CDR3 has 15 amino acids. Trimming removed 1 base from V and 2 bases from J, with 11 bases in between. CDR3 sequence (DNA): TGTGCCAGCAGCTTAGTAGGCGGCCTAAACACTGAAGCTTTCTTT. Translated, it gives CASSLVGGLNTEAFF.

This clone has just one count. The chain uses TRBV5-1 and TRBJ2-2, with 9 nucleotides matching TRBD2. The CDR3 extends over 16 amino acids. Per the germline V gene, CDR1 is SGHRS and CDR2 is YFSETQ. The V and J ends lost 0 bases and 1 base, in that order; junction bases with no gene match: 1. Here the CDR3 DNA reads TGCGCCAGCAGCTTGGAGCGGGAGGAGAACACCGGGGAGCTGTTTTTT. It translates to CASSLEREENTGELFF.

The chain joins TRBV2 to TRBJ2-5, with 8 bases matching TRBD1. Germline lookup yields CDR1 SNHLY and CDR2 FYNNEI. With 8 bases clipped from V and 5 bases from J, the junction kept 16 bases outside the gene matches. There are 16 residues in the CDR3. This chain's CDR3 is CASGQGEIPTRETQYF. The CDR3 coding sequence is TGTGCCAGCGGACAGGGAGAAATACCTACCAGGGAGACCCAGTACTTC.

J is TRBJ2-7 and V is TRBV27; D may be TRBD1 (6 bases). Germline loops: CDR1 MNHEY, CDR2 SMNVEV (reference sequence). Trimming cost V 4 bases and J 6 bases, with 10 bases left between them. This CDR3 region has 12 residues. The CDR3 here is CASSSQGFEQYF. In DNA, the CDR3 is TGTGCCAGCAGTTCACAGGGTTTCGAGCAGTACTTC.

The chain joins TRBV4-3 to TRBJ1-1; TRBD1 is a possible D gene (5 bases). Germline V gene data show CDR1 as LGHNA and CDR2 as YSLEER. Trimming cost V 5 bases and J 6 bases, with 13 bases left between them. CDR3 length equals 13 residues. The CDR3 DNA follows: TGCGCCAGCAGCTCTAGCTGGGGGTCTGAAGCTTTCTTT. This sequence encodes CASSSSWGSEAFF.

This chain uses TRBV18 with TRBJ2-3; TRBD1 matches 7 bases. Germline V lookup: CDR1 KGHSH, CDR2 LQKENI. This CDR3 contains 15 residues. V lost 3 bases, J lost 3 bases, and 6 bases stayed unmatched. The DNA for the CDR3 is TGTGCCAGCTCACCCCCGGGACAGATAACAGATACGCAGTATTTT. This codes for CASSPPGQITDTQYF.

The V call is TRBV29-1, the J call TRBJ2-7; D is perhaps TRBD1 (5 bases). The CDR3 covers 13 residues. Deletions cut 7 bases from V and 0 bases from J, with 13 bases between. Germline V gene data show CDR1 as SQVTM and CDR2 as ANQGSEA. DNA for the CDR3: TGCAGCGCTCGCGACAGCAACTCCTACGAGCAGTACTTC. Protein sequence: CSARDSNSYEQYF.

The chain combines TRBV15 with TRBJ2-3, with TRBD2 matching over 13 bases. Germline CDR1 and CDR2: LNHNV and YYDKDF (reference sequence). The CDR3 is 16 residues long. The V segment lost 5 bases and the J segment 4 bases; nucleotides outside the gene matches: 6. DNA for the CDR3: TGTGCCACCAGCGATACTAGCGGGAGGGGTCCAGATACGCAGTATTTT. Its protein is CATSDTSGRGPDTQYF.

The genes are TRBV4-3 and TRBJ1-4; D is unresolved. This CDR3 spans 15 amino acids. Germline V CDR1 and CDR2: LGHNA, YSLEER. The V end was cut by 5 bases, the J end by 4 bases, with 14 bases between. The CDR3 protein is CASSAGGLINEKLFF. The CDR3 region has the DNA TGCGCCAGCAGCGCCGGTGGCTTAATTAATGAAAAACTGTTTTTT.